This T cell receptor (beta chain) was observed in a study of breast tumors, draining lymph nodes, adjacent tissues. TCRdb fed the multiplex PCR reads into MiXCR, producing one record per CDR3 protein. This sample has about 170,000 distinct CDR3 sequences; approximately 33% occur once, and the top ten carry roughly 3.8%. The lymph nodes were axillary draining lymph nodes from breast cancer patients. As for this clonotype: What it recognizes is unknown. A junction boundary mismatches the germline segment, possibly from a read error.

Overall study results and limits: Tumors had less TCR diversity than lymph nodes, more than nontumor tissue. Data only fit, rather than demonstrated, lymph node origin of most tumor T cells. Luminal-like breast cancer showed significantly greater tumor-nontumor repertoire similarity than basal-like breast cancer did.

This clonotype originated in a female donor with breast cancer. Some clones in this sample may be carry-over from other donors' samples. The sample consisted of axillary lymph node tissue.

The CDR3 coding sequence is TGTGCTAGCAGCCCCGGGGGGAAGGATGAGCAGTTCTTC. Residues: CASSPGGKDEQFF. The chain combines TRBV7-7 with TRBJ2-1; TRBD2 aligns across 7 bases. The CDR3 loop spans 13 amino acids. Germline V gene sequence: CDR1 SSHAT, CDR2 FNYEAQ (reference sequence).